Following are 23 T cell receptor beta chains from one sample sequenced in a study of identical twins. TCRdb reprocessed the 5' RACE reads via MiXCR and lists one record per CDR3 protein. The sample has 400,000 or so distinct CDR3 sequences, approximately 8.8% seen once. The material sequenced was naive T cells sorted from blood. The origin of the receptors is a woman aged 45-60 years in good health.

The gene calls are TRBV7-6 and TRBJ2-7; 7 bases fit TRBD1. The CDR3 length is 15 residues. V shed 1 base and J 2 bases; nucleotides not matched to a gene: 5. CDR1 is SGHVS and CDR2 is FNYEAQ in the germline V gene. CDR3 in amino acids: CASSLVSTGAYEQYV. The CDR3 DNA follows: TGTGCCAGCAGCTTAGTATCCACAGGGGCCTACGAGCAGTACGTC.

Many counts were recorded for this clonotype. The chain combines TRBV7-9 with TRBJ1-1; 8 nucleotides align to TRBD1. The germline CDR1 and CDR2 sequences are SEHNR and FQNEAQ (reference sequence). V was clipped by 5 bases and J by 3 bases; unmatched bases: 5. There are 14 residues in the CDR3. The CDR3 reads CASSVDRGDTEAFF. In DNA form, the CDR3 reads TGTGCCAGCAGCGTAGACAGGGGCGACACTGAAGCTTTCTTT.

This clonotype was seen a handful of times. V gene TRBV28 combines with J gene TRBJ2-7, with D uncertain. Germline CDR1 MDHEN, CDR2 SYDVKM. The length of the CDR3 is 16 residues. The V and J ends lost 3 bases and 5 bases respectively, with 20 bases between them. In nucleotides, the CDR3 is TGTGCCAGCAGTTTTACCGCGCCATCTTTCACTGACGAGCAGTACGTC. It specifies CASSFTAPSFTDEQYV.

At least ten counts were recorded for this clonotype. V gene TRBV12-3 or TRBV12-4 combines with J gene TRBJ1-5; TRBD1 might be the D (5 bases). Trimming took 0 bases from V and 1 from J, leaving 13 bases between them. This CDR3 comprises 17 residues. For the CDR3, the DNA is TGTGCCAGCAGTTTAGCGCTGGGGGGTAAGAGCAATCAGCCCCAGCATTTT. Translated, it gives CASSLALGGKSNQPQHF.

This clonotype was seen a handful of times. The rearrangement links TRBV29-1 to TRBJ2-3; 13 positions match TRBD2. Germline V lookup: CDR1 SQVTM, CDR2 ANQGSEA. V shed 4 bases and J 0 bases; nucleotides not matched to a gene: 4. The CDR3 is 16 amino acids. CDR3 in DNA: TGCAGCGTTGGGACTAGCGGGAGTTGGAGCACAGATACGCAGTATTTT. Encoded protein: CSVGTSGSWSTDTQYF.

The chain combines TRBV15 with TRBJ2-5; 7 nucleotides align to TRBD2. The J segment lost 5 bases and the V segment lost 5 bases, leaving 5 bases of the junction unmatched. This CDR3 contains 13 residues. Germline CDR1 reads LNHNV; CDR2 reads YYDKDF (reference sequence). The CDR3 DNA is TGTGCCACCAGCGGCGGGAGCTGGGAGACCCAGTACTTC. Translated, it gives CATSGGSWETQYF. The full variable domain, with the rest looked up from reference TRBV15 and TRBJ2-5, is DAMVIQNPRYQVTQFGKPVTLSCSQTLNHNVMYWYQQKSSQAPKLLFHYYDKDFNNEADTPDNFQSRRPNTSFCFLDIRSPGLGDTAMYLCATSGGSWETQYFGPGTRLLVL.

This clonotype appeared a few times. The rearrangement joins TRBV24-1 to TRBJ1-2; D is unresolved. Deletions cut 4 bases from V and 8 bases from J, with 16 bases between. CDR1 is KGHDR, CDR2 SFDVKD, per germline. This CDR3 spans 14 amino acids. The CDR3 DNA follows: TGTGCCACCAGTGACTTTGACGGGCGGGAAGGCTACACCTTC. This translates into CATSDFDGREGYTF.

This clonotype was seen more than once but under ten times. The chain is built from TRBV5-1 and TRBJ1-4, with D uncertain. CDR3 length: 15 residues. CDR1 SGHRS and CDR2 YFSETQ come from the germline V gene. The germline V and J ends were trimmed by 1 base and 0 bases, with 7 bases remaining between them. The chain's CDR3 is CASSLRPATNEKLFF. The CDR3 bases are TGCGCCAGCAGCTTGCGCCCCGCAACTAATGAAAAACTGTTTTTT.

This chain's CDR3 is CASIFGGSGRVNEQYF. The CDR3 coding sequence is TGTGCCAGCATCTTCGGGGGTAGCGGGAGGGTAAACGAGCAGTACTTC. The rearrangement uses TRBV5-6 and TRBJ2-7; the match to TRBD2 covers 11 bases. The CDR3 is 16 amino acids. Germline V lookup: CDR1 SGHDT, CDR2 YYEEEE. The V and J ends lost 6 bases and 5 bases, in that order; junction bases with no gene match: 13.

This clonotype occurred many times. The V call is TRBV5-1, the J call TRBJ2-2; no clear D. The germline V gene has CDR1 SGHRS and CDR2 YFSETQ. V lost 0 bases to trimming and J lost 9 bases, with 9 bases between them. This CDR3 comprises 13 residues. The CDR3 nucleotides read TGCGCCAGCAGCTTGGTTCCGACCCGGGAGCTGTTTTTT. It is translated as CASSLVPTRELFF.

The V gene is TRBV5-1, the J gene TRBJ1-1; D is undetermined. CDR1 SGHRS and CDR2 YFSETQ come from the germline V gene. This CDR3 comprises 13 residues. V was cut by 4 bases and J by 4 bases, with 11 bases left in between. CDR3 in amino acids: CASSQAGLTEAFF. CDR3 sequence (DNA): TGCGCCAGCAGCCAGGCGGGCCTCACTGAAGCTTTCTTT.

The chain has TRBV6-2 or TRBV6-3 and TRBJ2-5, with D unclear. V was shortened by 0 bases and J by 5 bases, with 4 bases between the two germline ends. The CDR3 contains 12 residues. The germline CDR1 and CDR2 sequences are MNHEY and SVGEGT. The CDR3 coding sequence is TGTGCCAGCAGTTACTCGAAGGAGACCCAGTACTTC. Its protein is CASSYSKETQYF.

There are a few counts of this clonotype. The chain is built from TRBV30 and TRBJ2-5, with a weak D call TRBD1 (6 bases). In germline, CDR1 is GTSNPN, CDR2 SVGIG (reference sequence). The CDR3 consists of 13 residues. Trimming cost V 4 bases and J 4 bases, with 13 bases left between them. The CDR3 spells CAWKTGRRETQYF. CDR3 DNA: TGTGCCTGGAAAACAGGGCGCAGAGAGACCCAGTACTTC.

This clonotype was seen many times. The chain links TRBV12-3 or TRBV12-4 to TRBJ1-4, with D uncertain. The V end lost 8 bases, the J end lost 14 bases, and 15 bases lay between the germline ends. The CDR3 consists of 11 residues. The CDR3 bases are TGTGCCAGCGCCTCCCTGAGTGCCCTGTTTTTT. Protein product: CASASLSALFF.

The rearrangement uses TRBV11-1 and TRBJ2-1, with 9 positions matching TRBD2. There are 21 residues in the CDR3. Germline assignment: CDR1 SGHAT and CDR2 FQDESV (reference sequence). The J segment lost 1 base and the V segment lost 4 bases, leaving 20 bases of the junction unmatched. For the CDR3, the DNA is TGTGCCAGCAGCTCTTGGGGGCCCCGTAGTAGCGGGAGTGGGTCCTACAATGAGCAGTTCTTC. Its translation is CASSSWGPRSSGSGSYNEQFF. The full variable domain, with the rest looked up from reference TRBV11-1 and TRBJ2-1, is EAEVAQSPRYKITEKSQAVAFWCDPISGHATLYWYRQILGQGPELLVQFQDESVVDDSQLPKDRFSAERLKGVDSTLKIQPAELGDSAMYLCASSSWGPRSSGSGSYNEQFFGPGTRLTVL.

This clonotype was recorded many times. The chain employs TRBV20-1 and TRBJ2-7; no firm D call. The CDR3 runs to 12 residues. V dropped 3 bases and J dropped 0 bases, with 6 bases sitting between them. The V gene's germline CDR1 is DFQATT and CDR2 SNEGSKA (reference sequence). Written as DNA, the CDR3 is TGCAGTGCTAGTCTCATCTCCTACGAGCAGTACTTC. This sequence encodes CSASLISYEQYF.

J is TRBJ1-4 and V is TRBV27, with a possible D match to TRBD1 (6 bases). Trimming left V 5 bases short and J 7 bases short, with 17 bases between. The CDR3 runs 15 residues. Per germline, CDR1 MNHEY and CDR2 SMNVEV (reference sequence). Here the CDR3 reads CASSGVRGGGEKLFF. In DNA form, the CDR3 reads TGTGCCAGCAGTGGCGTCAGGGGCGGCGGTGAAAAACTGTTTTTT.

This clonotype was seen a handful of times. The chain recombines TRBV28 with TRBJ2-7; D is ambiguous. The V end lost 4 bases, the J end lost 2 bases, and 9 bases lay between the germline ends. Germline V gene data show CDR1 as MDHEN and CDR2 as SYDVKM. The CDR3 sequence is 13 residues long. The CDR3 DNA sequence: TGTGCCAGCAGTTCATCCCTGCCCTACGAGCAGTACGTC. Its protein product is CASSSSLPYEQYV.

The sample holds a few counts of this clonotype. This chain connects TRBV12-3 or TRBV12-4 to TRBJ1-6, with D perhaps matching TRBD1 (5 bases). V was clipped by 1 base and J by 6 bases, with 7 bases between them. There are 14 residues in the CDR3. CDR3 coding DNA: TGTGCCAGCAGTTTAGGCAGGGTTAATTCACCCCTCCACTTT. It encodes CASSLGRVNSPLHF.

There are a few counts of this clonotype. The rearrangement links TRBV4-1 to TRBJ2-3; 12 bases are a match to TRBD2. V gave up 2 bases and J gave up 5 bases; unmatched junction bases: 11. The germline CDR1 and CDR2 sequences are MGHRA and YSYEKL. The CDR3 extends over 18 amino acids. CDR3: CASSQHPLAGGGIDTQYF. CDR3 DNA: TGCGCCAGCAGCCAACACCCACTAGCGGGAGGAGGGATAGATACGCAGTATTTT.

This clonotype was counted a few times. CDR3 region: CASTRTSGMYEQYF. The CDR3 DNA sequence: TGTGCCAGCACCCGGACTAGCGGGATGTACGAGCAGTACTTC. This chain connects TRBV7-2 to TRBJ2-7; 12 bases are a match to TRBD2. The CDR3 sequence is 14 residues long. After removal of 7 bases from V and 4 bases from J, the junction contained 5 bases not matched to a gene. Germline-derived CDR1 and CDR2 are SGHTA and FQGNSA.

This clonotype has more than one count but fewer than ten. This rearrangement joins TRBV20-1 to TRBJ2-7, with 11 bases identical to TRBD2. The CDR3 consists of 18 residues. With 0 bases clipped from V and 2 bases from J, the junction kept 12 bases outside the gene matches. Germline-derived CDR1 and CDR2 are DFQATT and SNEGSKA (reference sequence). Written as DNA, the CDR3 is TGCAGTGCTAGAGATGAGCTAGCGGGAGGAGGCCCCCCCTACGAGCAGTACTTC. Protein: CSARDELAGGGPPYEQYF.

The J gene is TRBJ2-7, the V gene TRBV5-1; 7 bases fit TRBD2. Trimming removed 3 bases from V and 0 bases from J; junction bases left unmatched: 6. Germline CDR1 and CDR2: SGHRS and YFSETQ. The CDR3 totals 15 residues. CDR3 sequence reads: CASSWVRGSSYEQYF. The CDR3 DNA is TGCGCCAGCAGCTGGGTCCGCGGGAGCTCCTACGAGCAGTACTTC.